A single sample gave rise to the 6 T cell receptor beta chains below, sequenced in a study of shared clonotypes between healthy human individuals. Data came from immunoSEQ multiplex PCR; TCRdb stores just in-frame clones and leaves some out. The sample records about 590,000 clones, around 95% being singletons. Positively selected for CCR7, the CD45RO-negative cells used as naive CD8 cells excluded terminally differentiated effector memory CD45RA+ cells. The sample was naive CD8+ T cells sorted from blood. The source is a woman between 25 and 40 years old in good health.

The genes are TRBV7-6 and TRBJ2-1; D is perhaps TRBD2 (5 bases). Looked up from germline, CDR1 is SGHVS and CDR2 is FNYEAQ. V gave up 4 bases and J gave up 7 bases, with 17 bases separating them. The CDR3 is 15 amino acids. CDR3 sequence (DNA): TGTGCCAGCAGCTCCCCCCTAGCCGAGCGGAATGAGCAGTTCTTC. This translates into CASSSPLAERNEQFF.

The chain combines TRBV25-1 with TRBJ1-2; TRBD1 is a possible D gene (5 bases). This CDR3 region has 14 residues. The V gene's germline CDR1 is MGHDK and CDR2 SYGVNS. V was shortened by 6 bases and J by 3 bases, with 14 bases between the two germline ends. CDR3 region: CASSGWGEDYGYTF. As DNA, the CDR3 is TGTGCCAGCAGCGGCTGGGGGGAGGACTATGGCTACACCTTC.

CDR3 sequence (DNA): TGTGCCAGCAGCACCCAGGACGGGTTCAATCAGCCCCAGCATTTT. Its translation: CASSTQDGFNQPQHF. The rearrangement links TRBV5-6 to TRBJ1-5; no clear D. The CDR3 runs 15 residues. CDR1 is SGHDT and CDR2 is YYEEEE in the germline V gene. V dropped 4 bases and J dropped 3 bases, with 14 bases sitting between them.

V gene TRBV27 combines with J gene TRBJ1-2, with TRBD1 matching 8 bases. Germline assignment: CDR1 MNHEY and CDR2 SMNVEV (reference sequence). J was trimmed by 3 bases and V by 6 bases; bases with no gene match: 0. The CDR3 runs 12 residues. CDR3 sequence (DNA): TGTGCCAGCAGGACAGGGGACTATGGCTACACCTTC. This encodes CASRTGDYGYTF.

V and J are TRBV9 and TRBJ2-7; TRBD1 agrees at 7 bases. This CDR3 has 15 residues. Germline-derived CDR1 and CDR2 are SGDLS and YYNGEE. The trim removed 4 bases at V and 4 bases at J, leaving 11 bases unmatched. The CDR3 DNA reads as TGTGCCAGCAGCCTACCGTCCGGGACAGCATACGAGCAGTACTTC. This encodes CASSLPSGTAYEQYF.

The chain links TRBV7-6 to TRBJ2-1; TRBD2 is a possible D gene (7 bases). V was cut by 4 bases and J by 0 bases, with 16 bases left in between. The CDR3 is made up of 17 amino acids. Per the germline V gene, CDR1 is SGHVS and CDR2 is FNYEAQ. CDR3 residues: CASSSTRGGSSYNEQFF. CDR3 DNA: TGTGCCAGCAGCTCCACTAGGGGGGGAAGCTCCTACAATGAGCAGTTCTTC.